Listed below are T cell receptor beta chains from one sample, sequenced in a study of blood T cell repertoires in COVID-19. Sequencing used immunoSEQ multiplex PCR; TCRdb keeps in-frame clones, though not all of them. The sample includes 350,000 to 450,000 clones, roughly four fifths seen only once; the top ten take about 4.8%. Sequences were obtained from PBMCs or T cells enriched from blood (not recorded which). These receptors were obtained from a woman aged 50 to 60 who had recovered from COVID-19. The CDR3 runs from the conserved cysteine through the conserved F or W. A D gene is named only where the DNA matches it firmly. A clone size is listed for some rows: how often the clone was seen (once, few, many), or a class if it is expanded.

NA | TRBJ2-7 | TRBD2 | TRBV7-2 | CASSPDTGTSGYEQYF | TGTGCCAGCAGCCCCGATACTGGGACTAGCGGCTACGAGCAGTACTTC
NA | TRBJ1-1 | NA | TRBV6-5 | CASYVKPNTEAFF | TGTGCCAGCTATGTCAAGCCAAACACTGAAGCTTTCTTT
NA | TRBJ1-5 | TRBD1 | TRBV7-9 | CASSPGQGAQPQHF | TGTGCCAGCAGCCCCGGACAGGGGGCACAGCCCCAGCATTTT
NA | TRBJ1-2 | NA | TRBV27 | CASSLWQGSGYTF | TGTGCCAGCAGTTTATGGCAGGGTAGTGGCTACACCTTC
NA | TRBJ1-2 | NA | TRBV5-6 | CASSYLTRTDYYGYTF | TGTGCCAGCAGCTACCTCACTAGGACAGACTACTATGGCTACACCTTC
NA | TRBJ1-1 | NA | TRBV11-2 | CASSRDRFTEAFF | TGTGCCAGCAGCCGCGACAGATTCACTGAAGCTTTCTTT
NA | TRBJ1-2 | NA | TRBV29-1 | CSADSYGYTF | TGCAGCGCCGACAGCTATGGCTACACCTTC
NA | TRBJ1-5 | NA | TRBV11-2 | CASSLDGANQPQHF | TGTGCCAGCAGCTTAGATGGGGCGAATCAGCCCCAGCATTTT
few | TRBJ2-1 | NA | TRBV19 | CASSMGLNEQFF | TGTGCCAGTAGTATGGGGCTCAATGAGCAGTTCTTC
NA | TRBJ2-2 | NA | TRBV6-4 | CASRKTANTGELFF | TGTGCCAGCAGGAAGACAGCGAACACCGGGGAGCTGTTTTTT